The 8 T cell receptor beta chains below come from one sample, sequenced in a study of CD8+CD57+ T cells in acquired aplastic anemia. The patients chosen for sequencing had shown expansion of CD8+CD57+ cells (detected by flow cytometry). CDR3 and TCR beta VDJ profiling relied on genomic DNA as the template. TCRdb used MiXCR to reprocess the reads, holding one entry per CDR3 protein. This sample has about 120,000 distinct CDR3 sequences, with under 60% found just once. Sequencing was done on a sample of sorted CD4+, CD8+, or CD8+CD57+ T cells (not recorded which) from PBMCs. The receptors were sampled from a human donor with aplastic anemia.

The V and J genes are TRBV6-5 and TRBJ2-3; 11 nucleotides line up with TRBD2. This CDR3 is built from 16 residues. V lost 2 bases and J lost 3; bases outside the gene matches: 4. CDR1 and CDR2 from the germline V gene are MNHEY and SVGAGI. The DNA for the CDR3 is TGTGCCAGCAGTTACAAACTAGCGGGAGATACAGATACGCAGTATTTT. Amino acids: CASSYKLAGDTDTQYF.

In its sample, this clonotype was seen a few times. V usage is TRBV4-1 and J usage is TRBJ2-1; the D gene is possibly TRBD2 (5 bases). This CDR3 region has 15 residues. The V end lost 1 base, the J end lost 4 bases, and 11 bases lay between the germline ends. The germline V gene has CDR1 MGHRA and CDR2 YSYEKL. The CDR3 nucleotides read TGCGCCAGCAGCCAAGGGCCAGCGGAGTACAATGAGCAGTTCTTC. It codes for CASSQGPAEYNEQFF.

The rearrangement uses TRBV12-3 or TRBV12-4 and TRBJ1-6; no clear D gene. There are 14 residues in the CDR3. Trimming shortened V by 3 bases and J by 8 bases, and 11 bases separated the two germline ends. The chain's CDR3 is CASSFRGSDSPLHF. The CDR3 DNA is TGTGCCAGCAGTTTTCGGGGATCCGATTCACCCCTCCACTTT.

This sequence joins TRBV20-1 and TRBJ1-2; no definite D call. V lost 3 bases to trimming and J lost 8 bases, with 19 bases between them. Germline V gene data show CDR1 as DFQATT and CDR2 as SNEGSKA (reference sequence). The CDR3 totals 14 residues. DNA of the CDR3: TGCAGTGCTAGCGTACGGGCGAGGTTGGGGGGCTACACCTTC. Its protein product is CSASVRARLGGYTF.

The chain uses TRBV10-3 and TRBJ1-1; no definite D call. The CDR3 sequence is 12 residues long. Trimming removed 0 bases from V and 9 bases from J, with 8 bases in between. In germline, CDR1 is ENHRY, CDR2 SYGVKD. CDR3 region: CAISESESKAFF. DNA of the CDR3: TGTGCCATCAGTGAGTCAGAGTCCAAAGCTTTCTTT.

With regard to this clonotype: An end of the junction does not agree with germline; a read error may underlie this. V is TRBV20-1 and J is TRBJ2-7; TRBD1 matches 8 bases. This CDR3 is built from 14 residues. Germline V lookup: CDR1 DFQATT, CDR2 SNEGSKA (reference sequence). The CDR3 region has the DNA TGCAGTGCTACTACATTCGGGACAGGTCCCGAGCAGTACTTT. This translates into CSATTFGTGPEQYF.

The chain has TRBV5-1 and TRBJ1-1; no clear D. The V gene's germline CDR1 is SGHRS and CDR2 YFSETQ. This CDR3 contains 16 residues. Trimming left V 0 bases short and J 0 bases short, with 12 bases between. The CDR3 here is CASSLDPGVMNTEAFF. The DNA for the CDR3 is TGCGCCAGCAGCTTGGATCCCGGGGTCATGAACACTGAAGCTTTCTTT.

This clonotype came up a few times. A much larger clone lies one base from this, so it may be a read error. The chain links TRBV20-1 to TRBJ2-1, with unresolved D. The CDR3 contains 11 residues. Germline-derived CDR1 and CDR2 are DFQATT and SNEGSKA (reference sequence). The CDR3, as DNA: TGCGGTGCGGATAGAATAGAGGAGCAGTTCTTC. This codes for CGADRIEEQFF.